Each of the 28 T cell receptor beta chains below was sequenced from the same sample in a study of blood T cell repertoires in COVID-19. Produced via immunoSEQ multiplex PCR; TCRdb's table is partial and in-frame only. The sample includes about 110,000 clones, about three quarters seen only once; the top ten take about 4.5%. The sample was peripheral blood. The receptors shown here come from a human donor in a cohort sampled during active or convalescent COVID-19.

The chain employs TRBV3-1 (or the pseudogene TRBV3-2) and TRBJ2-7; 7 nucleotides line up with TRBD1. The germline V gene encodes CDR1 LGHDT and CDR2 YNNKEL (reference sequence). The CDR3 length is 15 residues. V shed 1 base, J shed 0 bases, and the junction held 3 bases outside the gene matches. The CDR3 spells CASSQGAGGSYEQYF. Written as DNA, the CDR3 is TGTGCCAGCAGCCAAGGGGCAGGGGGCTCCTACGAGCAGTACTTC.

This chain connects TRBV5-4 to TRBJ2-5; 9 bases match TRBD1. V trimming: 5 bases; J trimming: 2 bases; junction bases outside the gene matches: 13. The CDR3 is made up of 17 amino acids. CDR1 is SGHNT and CDR2 is YYREEE in the germline V gene (reference sequence). DNA of the CDR3: TGTGCCAGCAGTTCCGGGACAGGGTCCGCCTTGCAAGAGACCCAGTACTTC. It codes for CASSSGTGSALQETQYF.

V and J are TRBV9 and TRBJ2-7; the D gene is possibly TRBD2 (5 bases). Trimming removed 0 bases at V and 6 bases at J, with 7 bases between. This CDR3 contains 12 residues. In germline, CDR1 is SGDLS, CDR2 YYNGEE. In DNA form, the CDR3 reads TGTGCCAGCAGCGTAGATCGGGGCGAGCAGTACTTC. Residues: CASSVDRGEQYF.

The V and J genes are TRBV29-1 and TRBJ2-7, with D unresolved. Germline lookup yields CDR1 SQVTM and CDR2 ANQGSEA. The V gene lost 8 bases and the J gene lost 2 bases, with 13 bases spanning the gap. The CDR3 spans 12 residues. In DNA, the CDR3 is TGCAGCCCTCAACAACAGACCTACGAGCAGTACTTC. Its translation is CSPQQQTYEQYF.

The V call is TRBV2, the J call TRBJ1-5; the match to TRBD1 covers 11 bases. There are 13 residues in the CDR3. Germline-derived CDR1 and CDR2 are SNHLY and FYNNEI. The J segment lost 6 bases and the V segment lost 9 bases, leaving 4 bases of the junction unmatched. CDR3 sequence: CASGTGGTQPQHF. CDR3 sequence (DNA): TGTGCCAGTGGGACAGGGGGAACTCAGCCCCAGCATTTT.

The chain has TRBV2 and TRBJ2-1; D is unclear. Germline V gene data show CDR1 as SNHLY and CDR2 as FYNNEI. This CDR3 has 15 amino acids. V lost 3 bases to trimming and J lost 3 bases, with 12 bases between them. DNA of the CDR3: TGTGCCAGCAGTGATGCAGTCAGTCTCTACAATGAGCAGTTCTTC. This translates into CASSDAVSLYNEQFF.

V gene TRBV7-2 combines with J gene TRBJ2-5; TRBD2 matches 9 bases. Trimming took 4 bases from V and 4 from J; bases not matched to a gene: 10. From germline, CDR1 is SGHTA and CDR2 FQGNSA. This CDR3 has 16 amino acids. CDR3 amino acids: CASSSAGTSRRETQYF. CDR3 DNA sequence: TGTGCCAGCAGCTCCGCCGGGACTAGCAGGAGAGAGACCCAGTACTTC.

The chain employs TRBV3-1 (or the pseudogene TRBV3-2) and TRBJ2-7, with 7 bases lining up with TRBD2. With 0 bases clipped from V and 4 bases from J, the junction kept 9 bases outside the gene matches. This CDR3 is 16 amino acids long. Germline V gives CDR1 LGHDT, CDR2 YNNKEL (reference sequence). The CDR3 DNA follows: TGTGCCAGCAGCCAAGATCCAGCGGGATCGAGATACGAGCAGTACTTC. Translation: CASSQDPAGSRYEQYF.

A few counts support this clone. The V gene is TRBV5-1, the J gene TRBJ1-4; D is perhaps TRBD1 (6 bases). Trimming removed 4 bases at V and 0 bases at J, with 10 bases between. The CDR3 loop spans 15 amino acids. The germline gives CDR1 SGHRS, CDR2 YFSETQ. The CDR3 region is CASSLGGATNEKLFF. Written as DNA, the CDR3 is TGCGCCAGCAGCCTAGGGGGTGCAACTAATGAAAAACTGTTTTTT.

This chain uses TRBV24-1 with TRBJ1-5; unclear D gene. CDR3 length: 15 amino acids. Deletions cut 0 bases from V and 11 bases from J, with 16 bases between. CDR1 is KGHDR, CDR2 SFDVKD, per germline. In nucleotides, the CDR3 is TGTGCCACCAGTGATTTGGGGGTTCCTCCGGGAGCCCAGCATTTT. It yields the protein CATSDLGVPPGAQHF.

The gene calls are TRBV30 and TRBJ2-1; a weak D match, TRBD2 (7 bases). This CDR3 contains 15 residues. Germline loops: CDR1 GTSNPN, CDR2 SVGIG (reference sequence). Between the trimmed V and J ends, which lost 8 bases and 0 bases, there was a span of 17 bases. The CDR3 protein is CAARRGAISYNEQFF. The CDR3 DNA sequence: TGTGCCGCGCGCCGGGGGGCGATCTCCTACAATGAGCAGTTCTTC.

The chain is built from TRBV10-3 and TRBJ2-1; D possibly corresponds to TRBD1 (7 bases). This CDR3 comprises 12 residues. The V gene lost 4 bases and the J gene lost 10 bases, with 11 bases spanning the gap. Germline CDR1 reads ENHRY; CDR2 reads SYGVKD. The CDR3 reads CAISGRGPEQFF. CDR3 bases: TGTGCCATCAGTGGGAGGGGGCCAGAGCAGTTCTTC.

The chain couples TRBV5-1 to TRBJ1-2, with 7 bases fitting TRBD1. V lost 2 bases, J lost 4 bases, and 2 bases stayed unmatched. The germline V gene encodes CDR1 SGHRS and CDR2 YFSETQ. The CDR3 is 13 amino acids. As DNA, the CDR3 is TGCGCCAGCAGCTTATCAGGGGGCTATGGCTACACCTTC. This sequence encodes CASSLSGGYGYTF.

The V call is TRBV7-9, the J call TRBJ2-3; TRBD2 agrees at 7 bases. V lost 1 base, J lost 2 bases, and 9 bases stayed unmatched. Germline V CDR1 and CDR2: SEHNR, FQNEAQ (reference sequence). This CDR3 is 17 amino acids long. The CDR3 reads CASSLGGLLLYTDTQYF. In DNA, the CDR3 is TGTGCCAGCAGCTTAGGGGGACTATTATTGTACACAGATACGCAGTATTTT.

The rearrangement joins TRBV19 to TRBJ2-3, with 7 bases identical to TRBD2. This CDR3 region has 16 residues. Trimming removed 6 bases from V and 3 bases from J; junction bases left unmatched: 12. CDR1 is LNHDA, CDR2 SQIVND, per germline (reference sequence). CDR3 nucleotides: TGTGCCAGTAGCTATACGTTCTTGGGGGGGACAGATACGCAGTATTTT. This codes for CASSYTFLGGTDTQYF.

The V and J genes are TRBV5-4 and TRBJ1-4; D is uncertain. From germline, CDR1 is SGHNT and CDR2 YYREEE (reference sequence). The CDR3 contains 13 residues. Trimming left V 6 bases short and J 6 bases short, with 12 bases between. CDR3: CASKDYRHEKLFF. The CDR3 DNA reads TGTGCCAGCAAGGACTACCGGCATGAAAAACTGTTTTTT.

This sequence joins TRBV5-4 and TRBJ1-2, with 9 bases that match TRBD1. CDR1 is SGHNT and CDR2 is YYREEE in the germline V gene (reference sequence). Trimming took 4 bases from V and 3 from J; bases not matched to a gene: 10. The CDR3 totals 16 residues. The CDR3 DNA follows: TGTGCCAGCAGCCAGGGACAGGGCGCAAATTACTATGGCTACACCTTC. Its protein is CASSQGQGANYYGYTF.

V and J are TRBV28 and TRBJ2-7; D is perhaps TRBD1 (6 bases). CDR3 length: 16 amino acids. From germline, CDR1 is MDHEN and CDR2 SYDVKM. V was cut by 0 bases and J by 2 bases, with 14 bases left in between. CDR3 protein: CASSLWDRGFTYEQYF. DNA of the CDR3: TGTGCCAGCAGTTTATGGGACAGAGGTTTTACCTACGAGCAGTACTTC.

This clone has more than one count but fewer than ten. The J gene is TRBJ1-4, the V gene TRBV25-1, with 8 nucleotides matching TRBD1. Germline lookup yields CDR1 MGHDK and CDR2 SYGVNS. The CDR3 covers 14 residues. J lost 5 bases, V lost 8 bases, and 7 bases had no gene match. The CDR3 DNA sequence: TGTGCCAGCCAAAGACAGGGGAGGAATGAAAAACTGTTTTTT. Translating it yields CASQRQGRNEKLFF.

This chain uses TRBV30 with TRBJ2-1, with 14 bases matching TRBD2. Germline-derived CDR1 and CDR2 are GTSNPN and SVGIG (reference sequence). This CDR3 spans 14 amino acids. The ends lost 8 bases at V and 8 bases at J; junction bases unmatched: 8. The DNA for the CDR3 is TGTGCCGGCCGGACTAGCGGGGGGTGGGATGAGCAGTTCTTC. This gives the protein CAGRTSGGWDEQFF.

This sequence joins TRBV28 and TRBJ1-2; 8 bases are a match to TRBD1. The V and J ends lost 4 bases and 9 bases, in that order; junction bases with no gene match: 10. The CDR3 spans 14 residues. The germline CDR1 and CDR2 sequences are MDHEN and SYDVKM. The CDR3 region has the DNA TGTGCCAGCAGTTCGCCCTGGACAGGGAATAGCTACACCTTC. Translation gives CASSSPWTGNSYTF.

This clone was observed a handful of times. The chain employs TRBV10-3 and TRBJ2-2; D might be TRBD2 (5 bases). The V and J ends lost 2 bases and 5 bases respectively, with 9 bases between them. Germline values: CDR1 ENHRY, CDR2 SYGVKD. This CDR3 contains 14 residues. The CDR3 here is CAISEALVTGELFF. CDR3 nucleotides: TGTGCCATCAGTGAGGCACTAGTAACCGGGGAGCTGTTTTTT.

The rearrangement uses TRBV7-9 and TRBJ2-3, with 7 bases identical to TRBD1. The J segment lost 1 base and the V segment lost 5 bases, leaving 6 bases of the junction unmatched. The length of the CDR3 is 15 residues. Germline V gene lookup returns CDR1 SEHNR and CDR2 FQNEAQ (reference sequence). The CDR3: CASSKTGARTDTQYF. In nucleotides, the CDR3 is TGTGCCAGCAGCAAAACAGGGGCCCGCACAGATACGCAGTATTTT.

J is TRBJ2-1 and V is TRBV14; weak D call: TRBD2 (6 bases). This CDR3 is built from 15 residues. The germline V and J ends were trimmed by 4 bases and 4 bases, with 14 bases remaining between them. Looked up from germline, CDR1 is SGHDN and CDR2 is FVKESK. The CDR3: CASSPHRSGYNEQFF. The CDR3 bases are TGTGCCAGCAGCCCCCACCGGAGCGGGTACAATGAGCAGTTCTTC.

J is TRBJ1-1 and V is TRBV4-2; weak D call: TRBD1 (5 bases). The CDR3 is made up of 15 amino acids. The ends were cut back, 5 bases at V and 8 bases at J, with 21 bases in the middle. CDR1 is LGHNA, CDR2 YNFKEQ, per germline. CDR3 loop: CASSFSTETTSEAFF. The CDR3 bases are TGTGCCAGCAGCTTCTCGACAGAGACGACTAGCGAAGCTTTCTTT.

This chain connects TRBV30 to TRBJ2-7; perhaps TRBD2 as D (5 bases). CDR1 GTSNPN and CDR2 SVGIG come from the germline V gene (reference sequence). V shed 5 bases and J shed 6 bases, with 23 bases lying between them. The CDR3 has 15 residues. The CDR3 spells CAWGPLGGGSAEQYF. The CDR3, as DNA: TGTGCCTGGGGCCCGCTTGGAGGAGGCTCGGCCGAGCAGTACTTC. Drawing the rest from reference TRBV30 and TRBJ2-7, the complete variable domain is SQTIHQWPATLVQPVGSPLSLECTVEGTSNPNLYWYRQAAGRGLQLLFYSVGIGQISSEVPQNLSASRPQDRQFILSSKKLLLSDSGFYLCAWGPLGGGSAEQYFGPGTRLTVT.

Details on this clone: Other DNA variants within this sample encode the same CDR3. In DNA, the CDR3 is TGTGCCAGCAGCTTAGTGGGGGGGACCGGGGAGCTGTTTTTT. This codes for CASSLVGGTGELFF. This chain links TRBV7-2 with TRBJ2-2, with TRBD2 matching over 7 bases. CDR1 is SGHTA, CDR2 FQGNSA, per germline. The CDR3 is 14 residues long. V gave up 1 base and J gave up 5 bases; unmatched junction bases: 1.

The chain carries TRBV28 and TRBJ1-2; D not resolved. The V and J ends lost 4 bases and 5 bases respectively, with 14 bases between them. The CDR3 length is 14 residues. Germline loops: CDR1 MDHEN, CDR2 SYDVKM. The CDR3 is CASSSVRGLYGYTF. CDR3 sequence (DNA): TGTGCCAGCAGTTCCGTCCGGGGTCTTTATGGCTACACCTTC.